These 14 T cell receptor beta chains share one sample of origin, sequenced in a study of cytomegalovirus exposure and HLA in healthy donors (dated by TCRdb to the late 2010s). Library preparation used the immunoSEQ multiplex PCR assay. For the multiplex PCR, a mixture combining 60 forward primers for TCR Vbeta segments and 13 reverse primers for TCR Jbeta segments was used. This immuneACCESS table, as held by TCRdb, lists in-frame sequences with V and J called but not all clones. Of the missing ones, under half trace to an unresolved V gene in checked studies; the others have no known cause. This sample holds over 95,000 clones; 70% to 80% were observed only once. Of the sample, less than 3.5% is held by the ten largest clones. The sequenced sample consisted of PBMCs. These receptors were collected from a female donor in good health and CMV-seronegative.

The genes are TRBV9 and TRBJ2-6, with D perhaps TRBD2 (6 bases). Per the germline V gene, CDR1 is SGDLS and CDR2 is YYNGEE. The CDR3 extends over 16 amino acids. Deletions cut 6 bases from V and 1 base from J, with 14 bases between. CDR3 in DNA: TGTGCCAGCACCTCAACCCTAGCGTCTGGGGCCAACGTCCTGACTTTC. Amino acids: CASTSTLASGANVLTF.

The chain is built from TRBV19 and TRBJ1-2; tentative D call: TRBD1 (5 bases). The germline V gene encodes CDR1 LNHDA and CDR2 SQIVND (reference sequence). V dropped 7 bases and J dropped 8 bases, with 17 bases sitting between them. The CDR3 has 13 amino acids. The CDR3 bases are TGTGCCAGTAAGGAGGGGAAACATTTGGGCTACACCTTC. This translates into CASKEGKHLGYTF.

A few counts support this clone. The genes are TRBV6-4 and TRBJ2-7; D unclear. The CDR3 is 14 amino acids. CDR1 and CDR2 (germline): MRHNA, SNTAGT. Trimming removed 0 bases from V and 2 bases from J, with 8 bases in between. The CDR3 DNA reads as TGTGCCAGCAGTGACTCGTGGCAAGCCTACGAGCAGTACTTC. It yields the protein CASSDSWQAYEQYF.

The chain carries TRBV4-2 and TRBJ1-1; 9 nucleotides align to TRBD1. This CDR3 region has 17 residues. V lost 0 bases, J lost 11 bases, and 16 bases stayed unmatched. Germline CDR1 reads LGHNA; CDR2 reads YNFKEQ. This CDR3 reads CASSQETSSGQGFEAFF. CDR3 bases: TGTGCCAGCAGCCAAGAAACCAGCTCGGGACAGGGTTTTGAGGCTTTCTTT.

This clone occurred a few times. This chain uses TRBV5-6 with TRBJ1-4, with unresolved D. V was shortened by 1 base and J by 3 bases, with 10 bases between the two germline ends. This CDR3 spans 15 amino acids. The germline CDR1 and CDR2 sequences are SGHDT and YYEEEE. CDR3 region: CASSLFGVANEKLFF. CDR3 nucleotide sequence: TGTGCCAGCAGCTTGTTCGGGGTTGCTAATGAAAAACTGTTTTTT.

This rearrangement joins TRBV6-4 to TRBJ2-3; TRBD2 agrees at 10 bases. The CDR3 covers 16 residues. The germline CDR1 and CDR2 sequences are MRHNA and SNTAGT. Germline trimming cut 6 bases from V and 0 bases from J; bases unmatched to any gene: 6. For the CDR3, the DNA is TGTGCCAGCAGCGCTCTAGCGGGGGACAGCACAGATACGCAGTATTTT. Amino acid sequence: CASSALAGDSTDTQYF.

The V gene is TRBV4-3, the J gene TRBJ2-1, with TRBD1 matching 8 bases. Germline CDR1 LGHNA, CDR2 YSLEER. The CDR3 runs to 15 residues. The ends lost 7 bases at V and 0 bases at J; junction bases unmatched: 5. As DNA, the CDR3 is TGCGCCAGCAAGAAAGACAGGGGCTCCTACAATGAGCAGTTCTTC. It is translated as CASKKDRGSYNEQFF.

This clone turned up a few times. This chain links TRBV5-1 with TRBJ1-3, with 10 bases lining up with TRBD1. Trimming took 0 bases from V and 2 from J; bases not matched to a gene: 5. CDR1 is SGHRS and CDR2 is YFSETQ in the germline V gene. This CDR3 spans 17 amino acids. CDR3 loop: CASSLGTGTGAGNTIYF. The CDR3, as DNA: TGCGCCAGCAGCTTGGGTACCGGGACAGGGGCTGGAAACACCATATATTTT.

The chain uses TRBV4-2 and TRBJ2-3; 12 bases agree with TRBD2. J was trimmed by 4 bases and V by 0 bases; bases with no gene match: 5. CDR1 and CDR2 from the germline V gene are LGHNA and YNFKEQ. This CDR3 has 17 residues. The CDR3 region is CASSQDGPSGGADTQYF. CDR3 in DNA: TGTGCCAGCAGCCAAGATGGGCCTAGCGGGGGGGCAGATACGCAGTATTTT.

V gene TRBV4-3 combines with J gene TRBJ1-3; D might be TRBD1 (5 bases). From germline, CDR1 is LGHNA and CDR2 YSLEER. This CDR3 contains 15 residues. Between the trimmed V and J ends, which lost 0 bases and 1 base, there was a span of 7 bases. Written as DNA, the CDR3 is TGCGCCAGCAGCCAAGATCCAGGGTCTGGAAACACCATATATTTT. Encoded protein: CASSQDPGSGNTIYF.

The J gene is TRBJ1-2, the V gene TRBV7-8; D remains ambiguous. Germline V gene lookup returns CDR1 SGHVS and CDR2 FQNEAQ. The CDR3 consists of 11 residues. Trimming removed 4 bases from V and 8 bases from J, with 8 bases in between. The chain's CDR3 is CASSSETGYTF. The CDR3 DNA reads TGTGCCAGCAGCTCCGAGACAGGCTACACCTTC.

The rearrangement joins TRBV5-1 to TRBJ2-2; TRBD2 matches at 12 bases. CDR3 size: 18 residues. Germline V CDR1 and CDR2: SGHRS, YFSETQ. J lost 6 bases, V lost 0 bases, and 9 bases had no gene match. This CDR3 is CASSLEVRLAGGPGELFF. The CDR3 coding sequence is TGCGCCAGCAGCTTGGAGGTTCGGCTAGCGGGGGGGCCCGGGGAGCTGTTTTTT.

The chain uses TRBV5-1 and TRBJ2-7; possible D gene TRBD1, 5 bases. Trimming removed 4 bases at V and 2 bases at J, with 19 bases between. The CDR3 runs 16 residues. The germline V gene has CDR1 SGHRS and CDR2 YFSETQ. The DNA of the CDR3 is TGCGCCAGCAGCCTGCTTGACAGCCGCCCTACCTACGAGCAGTACTTC. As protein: CASSLLDSRPTYEQYF.

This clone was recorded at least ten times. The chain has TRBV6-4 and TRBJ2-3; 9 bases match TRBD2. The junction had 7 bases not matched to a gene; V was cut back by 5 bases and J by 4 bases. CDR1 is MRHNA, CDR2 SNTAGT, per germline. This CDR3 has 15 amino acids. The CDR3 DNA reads TGTGCCAGCAGTAGGGTTAGCGGGGGCTCAGATACGCAGTATTTT. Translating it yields CASSRVSGGSDTQYF.